Listed below are T cell receptor beta chains from one sample, sequenced in a study of cytomegalovirus exposure and HLA in healthy donors. Produced via immunoSEQ multiplex PCR; TCRdb's table is partial and in-frame only. Altogether about 87,000 clones are present, about four fifths being singletons, with the ten largest covering about 4%. Specimen: PBMCs. These receptors came from a woman aged 40 to 55 in good health and CMV-seronegative. CDR3s include the opening cysteine and the closing phenylalanine or tryptophan. The D gene is left open where the match is weak. Some rows have no size entry. The others give once, few or many, or a class for an expanded clone.

NA,TRBV23-1,14,TRBJ1-1,once,CASSLGQRDTEAFF,TGCGCCAGCAGTCTTGGGCAGAGAGACACTGAAGCTTTCTTT
NA,TRBV18,15,TRBJ1-6,NA,CASSPPGRGNSPLHF,TGTGCCAGCTCCCCTCCAGGGCGCGGTAATTCACCCCTCCACTTT
NA,TRBV5-1,13,TRBJ2-2,NA,CASSFDSTGELFF,TGCGCCAGCAGCTTCGACAGTACCGGGGAGCTGTTTTTT
NA,TRBV6-1,14,TRBJ2-2,NA,CASSELGTGGELFF,TGTGCCAGCAGTGAATTGGGGACTGGCGGGGAGCTGTTTTTT
NA,TRBV5-1,11,TRBJ2-7,NA,CASSFQYEQYF,TGCGCCAGCAGCTTCCAGTACGAGCAGTACTTC
NA,TRBV4-2,18,TRBJ2-7,NA,CANKFHLHPGFSSYEQYF,TGTGCCAACAAGTTTCACCTGCATCCAGGGTTCAGCTCCTACGAGCAGTACTTC
NA,TRBV5-1,14,TRBJ1-1,NA,CASRLQNPNTEAFF,TGCGCCAGCAGGTTACAAAATCCGAACACTGAAGCTTTCTTT
NA,TRBV7-9,13,TRBJ2-3,few,CASSLGGADTQYF,TGTGCCAGCAGCTTAGGGGGGGCAGATACGCAGTATTTT
NA,TRBV29-1,16,TRBJ1-6,once,CSVKSPPGVYNSPLHF,TGCAGCGTGAAATCCCCCCCGGGAGTCTATAATTCACCCCTCCACTTT
NA,TRBV7-2,14,TRBJ1-2,few,CASSSRLSNYGYTF,TGTGCCAGCAGCTCCAGGCTGAGTAACTATGGCTACACCTTC
TRBD2,TRBV2,15,TRBJ2-3,NA,CATSRRLAGVNTQYF,TGTGCCACCTCCCGGAGACTTGCGGGGGTGAATACGCAGTATTTT
NA,TRBV27,15,TRBJ2-1,NA,CASGHTSLGENEQFF,TGTGCCAGCGGCCACACATCCCTAGGGGAAAATGAGCAGTTCTTC
NA,TRBV29-1,12,TRBJ2-5,NA,CSVDRGSETQYF,TGCAGCGTTGACAGGGGCAGTGAGACCCAGTACTTC
NA,TRBV10-3,12,TRBJ1-1,NA,CAISEPETEAFF,TGTGCCATCAGTGAGCCGGAGACTGAAGCTTTCTTT
NA,TRBV4-3,17,TRBJ1-5,NA,CASSQEPPGFGNQPQHF,TGCGCCAGCAGCCAAGAACCTCCGGGATTTGGCAATCAGCCCCAGCATTTT
NA,TRBV6-1,14,TRBJ1-1,NA,CASSRGLMDTEAFF,TGTGCCAGCAGCCGCGGCCTTATGGACACTGAAGCTTTCTTT
TRBD1,TRBV19,14,TRBJ1-4,NA,CASSFQGAGEKLFF,TGTGCCAGTAGTTTTCAGGGGGCTGGTGAAAAACTGTTTTTT